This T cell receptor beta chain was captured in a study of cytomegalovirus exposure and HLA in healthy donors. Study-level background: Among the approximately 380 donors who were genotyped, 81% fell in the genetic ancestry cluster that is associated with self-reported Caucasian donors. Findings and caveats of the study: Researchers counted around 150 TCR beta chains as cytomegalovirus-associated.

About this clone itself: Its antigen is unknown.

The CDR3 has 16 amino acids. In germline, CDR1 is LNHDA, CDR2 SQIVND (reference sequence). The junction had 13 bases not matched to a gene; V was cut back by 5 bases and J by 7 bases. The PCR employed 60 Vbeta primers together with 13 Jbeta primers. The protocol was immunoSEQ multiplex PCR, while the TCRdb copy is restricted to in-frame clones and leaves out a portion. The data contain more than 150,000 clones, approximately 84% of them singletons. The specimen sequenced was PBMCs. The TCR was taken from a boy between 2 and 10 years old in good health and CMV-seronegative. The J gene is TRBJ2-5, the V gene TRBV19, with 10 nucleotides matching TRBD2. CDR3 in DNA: TGTGCCAGTAGTTTCTTAACGGGACTAGCGAAAGGGACCCAGTACTTC. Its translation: CASSFLTGLAKGTQYF.